This T cell receptor beta chain was identified in a study of early T cells in non-severe SARS-CoV-2 infection. Each CDR3 protein gets one entry after TCRdb re-called the 5' RACE reads with MiXCR. Seen here are 66,000 or so distinct CDR3 sequences, 13% observed once, and the top ten hold about 7.7%. CDR1 and CDR2 from the germline V gene are SGHRS and YFSETQ. Trimming removed 0 bases from V and 1 base from J, with 4 bases in between. The CDR3 has 13 amino acids. This clonotype turned up a few times. This TCR was recovered from an adult who was a healthcare worker with PCR-confirmed SARS-CoV-2 infection or an uninfected control (not recorded which). The chain is built from TRBV5-1 and TRBJ1-1; no clear D gene. The sample was whole blood. CDR3 protein: CASSLASNTEAFF. As DNA, the CDR3 is TGCGCCAGCAGCTTGGCATCGAACACTGAAGCTTTCTTT.